A selection of T cell receptor beta chains follows, all from one sample in a study of siplizumab effects on memory and regulatory T cells. The assay was immunoSEQ multiplex PCR, and TCRdb's table has in-frame clones only and misses some. The repertoire has some 73,000 clones, 93% of them found once; the top ten carry approximately 4.5%. The material sequenced was CD8+ T cells sorted from blood. The receptors were gathered from a human donor in good health. The CDR3 runs from the conserved cysteine through the conserved F or W. D genes are given only for firm matches. Size tells how often a clone was seen (once, few, many) or the class of an expanded clone, and some rows leave it out.

j_call v_call clone_size d_call cdr3_length cdr3_aa cdr3_nt
TRBJ2-2 TRBV4-1 - - 13 CASSQELTGELFF TGCGCCAGCAGCCAAGAGTTAACCGGAGAGCTGTTTTTT
TRBJ2-1 TRBV27 - TRBD1 15 CASSLGSGGLYEQFF TGTGCCAGCAGTTTAGGATCAGGGGGCCTGTATGAGCAGTTCTTC
TRBJ2-7 TRBV13 - TRBD1 13 CASSQTGSYEQYF TGCGCCAGCAGCCAGACAGGGTCCTACGAGCAGTACTTC
TRBJ1-6 TRBV27 few - 14 CASSWPESNSPLHF TGTGCCAGCAGTTGGCCAGAGAGTAATTCACCCCTCCACTTT
TRBJ2-7 TRBV27 - TRBD2 15 CASSFLLAGAHEQYF TGTGCCAGCAGTTTCCTACTAGCGGGGGCGCACGAGCAGTACTTC
TRBJ2-7 TRBV28 - - 15 CASSSPGRVSYEQYF TGTGCCAGCAGCTCTCCAGGCCGGGTCTCCTACGAGCAGTACTTC
TRBJ1-5 TRBV18 - - 15 CASSQEVAGVSPQHF TGTGCCAGCTCCCAAGAGGTGGCAGGCGTTTCGCCCCAGCATTTT
TRBJ1-2 TRBV29-1 - - 11 CSDYAHYGYTF TGCAGCGACTACGCACACTATGGCTACACCTTC
TRBJ1-2 TRBV27 - - 15 CASYGEDSYSHGYTF TGTGCCAGCTATGGGGAGGACAGTTACAGTCATGGCTACACCTTC
TRBJ2-4 TRBV2 - - 14 CASSDGTQWNIQYF TGTGCCAGCAGTGACGGGACGCAGTGGAACATTCAGTACTTC
TRBJ1-2 TRBV7-3 - TRBD1 17 CASSLPRYGQETYGYTF TGTGCCAGCAGCCTGCCCCGATACGGACAGGAGACCTATGGCTACACCTTC
TRBJ2-3 TRBV19 - - 14 CASSLGVGTDTQYF TGTGCCAGTAGTCTAGGAGTCGGGACAGATACGCAGTATTTT
TRBJ1-3 TRBV6-5 once - 15 CASRPSGTFGNTIYF TGTGCCAGCAGACCATCTGGGACGTTCGGAAACACCATATATTTT
TRBJ2-7 TRBV19 - - 13 CASSKGDPYEQYF TGTGCCAGTAGTAAGGGGGACCCCTACGAGCAGTACTTC
TRBJ1-2 TRBV7-2 - - 14 CASSLAGGSYGYTF TGTGCCAGCAGCTTAGCAGGGGGGAGCTATGGCTACACCTTC
TRBJ2-5 TRBV4-3 - TRBD2 16 CASSQDLSGGRETQYF TGCGCCAGCAGCCAAGATCTTAGCGGGGGAAGGGAGACCCAGTACTTC
TRBJ1-5 TRBV4-2 - - 14 CASSPGGLGQPQHF TGTGCCAGCAGCCCCGGTGGATTGGGGCAGCCCCAGCATTTT
TRBJ1-1 TRBV19 - - 16 CASSQYYSAAATEAFF TGTGCCAGTAGTCAATATTACTCGGCGGCCGCCACTGAAGCTTTCTTT
TRBJ1-1 TRBV4-3 - - 15 CASSQEATGYTEAFF TGCGCCAGCAGCCAAGAGGCCACAGGGTACACTGAAGCTTTCTTT
TRBJ2-7 TRBV9 - TRBD2 17 CASSARTSGGAAHEQYF TGTGCCAGCAGCGCTCGGACTAGCGGGGGGGCCGCGCACGAGCAGTACTTC
TRBJ1-1 TRBV9 - - 16 CASSVEGYGINTEAFF TGTGCCAGCAGCGTAGAAGGGTATGGCATCAACACTGAAGCTTTCTTT
TRBJ1-1 TRBV7-3 - - 14 CASSLTGSGTEAFF TGTGCCAGCAGCCTTACAGGGAGCGGCACTGAAGCTTTCTTT
TRBJ2-7 TRBV29-1 - - 12 CSVVQGPYEQYF TGCAGCGTCGTCCAGGGGCCCTACGAGCAGTACTTC
TRBJ2-7 TRBV9 - - 15 CASSPPQGSSYEQYF TGTGCCAGCAGCCCCCCCCAAGGCTCCTCCTACGAGCAGTACTTC
TRBJ2-7 TRBV4-2 - - 14 CASSQLPTWEEQYF TGTGCCAGCAGCCAATTACCTACCTGGGAAGAGCAGTACTTC
TRBJ2-4 TRBV9 - - 15 CASSGQGLAKNIQYF TGTGCCAGCAGCGGACAGGGACTGGCCAAAAACATTCAGTACTTC
TRBJ1-1 TRBV28 - TRBD1 14 CASSAGTGGTEAFF TGTGCCAGCAGTGCGGGGACAGGGGGGACTGAAGCTTTCTTT
TRBJ1-5 TRBV5-5 - TRBD1 15 CASSLGQGPTQPQHF TGTGCCAGCAGCTTGGGACAGGGTCCCACGCAGCCCCAGCATTTT
TRBJ1-6 TRBV27 - TRBD1 14 CASSSDRVNSPLHF TGTGCCAGCAGCTCGGACAGGGTCAATTCACCCCTCCACTTT
TRBJ1-2 TRBV6-5 - - 13 CASRPFGVYGYTF TGTGCCAGCAGACCTTTTGGGGTCTATGGCTACACCTTC
TRBJ1-2 TRBV13 - TRBD1 15 CASSRRDRDNYGYTF TGTGCCAGCAGCCGACGGGACAGGGACAACTATGGCTACACCTTC
TRBJ2-3 TRBV19 - - 14 CASSIGLVVDTQYF TGTGCCAGTAGTATAGGGCTAGTAGTAGATACGCAGTATTTT
TRBJ1-5 TRBV4-2 - - 14 CASSQLGANQPQHF TGTGCCAGCAGCCAACTAGGGGCGAATCAGCCCCAGCATTTT
TRBJ2-1 TRBV7-3 - TRBD2 16 CASSLIGGGPGDEQFF TGTGCCAGCAGCTTAATAGGCGGGGGGCCCGGGGATGAGCAGTTCTTC
TRBJ2-2 TRBV7-2 once TRBD2 15 CASSLAGGCSGELFF TGTGCCAGCAGCTTAGCGGGGGGGTGCTCCGGGGAGCTGTTTTTT
TRBJ1-5 TRBV12-5 few - 14 CASGLGDGRRPQHF TGTGCTAGTGGTTTGGGGGACGGGAGGCGGCCCCAGCATTTT
TRBJ1-1 TRBV27 - TRBD1 17 CASSLQPGQGVWTEAFF TGTGCCAGCAGTTTACAACCGGGACAGGGTGTTTGGACTGAAGCTTTCTTT
TRBJ1-4 TRBV28 - TRBD1 13 CASRDRDDEKLFF TGTGCCAGCAGAGACAGGGATGATGAAAAACTGTTTTTT
TRBJ2-7 TRBV4-3 - TRBD2 16 CASSPNLAGARYEQYF TGCGCCAGCAGCCCTAACCTAGCGGGGGCCCGATACGAGCAGTACTTC
TRBJ1-1 TRBV10-2 - - 12 CASSESVTEAFF TGCGCCAGCAGTGAATCAGTAACTGAAGCTTTCTTT
TRBJ1-1 TRBV5-6 - - 13 CASSRRVNTEAFF TGTGCCAGCAGTCGGAGAGTGAACACTGAAGCTTTCTTT
TRBJ2-2 TRBV27 - TRBD1 15 CASSSGQGFIGELFF TGTGCCAGCAGTTCCGGACAGGGGTTCATCGGGGAGCTGTTTTTT
TRBJ1-1 TRBV6-5 - - 14 CASTPAGGGTEAFF TGTGCCAGCACCCCTGCGGGAGGGGGCACTGAAGCTTTCTTT
TRBJ1-5 TRBV6-6 - - 15 CASSPHGAGDQPQHF TGTGCCAGCAGTCCCCACGGGGCAGGAGATCAGCCCCAGCATTTT
TRBJ2-2 TRBV25-1 - - 14 CASRGDRDTGELFF TGTGCCAGCCGCGGGGACAGAGATACCGGGGAGCTGTTTTTT
TRBJ1-4 TRBV6-5 once - 14 CASSNTGAGEKLFF TGTGCCAGCAGCAACACGGGGGCAGGTGAAAAACTGTTTTTT
TRBJ2-3 TRBV27 - - 12 CASSLPADTQYF TGTGCCAGCTCCCTCCCGGCAGATACGCAGTATTTT
TRBJ2-1 TRBV7-2 - TRBD2 18 CASSLLAGAPSSYNEQFF TGTGCCAGCAGCTTACTAGCGGGGGCGCCCAGCTCCTACAATGAGCAGTTCTTC
TRBJ2-7 TRBV6-6 - TRBD1 12 CASSSDRAEQYF TGTGCCAGCAGTTCAGACAGGGCCGAGCAGTACTTC
TRBJ1-2 TRBV6-4 - TRBD1 14 CASSEGSSGGGYTF TGTGCCAGCAGTGAAGGCAGTTCAGGGGGGGGCTACACCTTC
TRBJ2-2 TRBV6-1 - - 13 CASSVERTGELFF TGTGCCAGCAGTGTTGAGCGGACCGGGGAGCTGTTTTTT
TRBJ1-1 TRBV10-3 - - 13 CASIAPGGTEAFF TGTGCCAGCATAGCACCGGGTGGTACTGAAGCTTTCTTT
TRBJ2-3 TRBV30 - - 13 CAWSALLTDTQYF TGTGCCTGGAGTGCTCTACTCACAGATACGCAGTATTTT
TRBJ2-7 TRBV28 - TRBD1 16 CASSLYLRDSSYEQYF TGTGCCAGCAGTTTGTACCTCCGGGACAGCTCCTACGAGCAGTACTTC
TRBJ2-1 TRBV4-1 few - 12 CASRGDDNEQFF TGCGCCAGCAGAGGGGATGACAATGAGCAGTTCTTC
TRBJ2-7 TRBV4-3 - TRBD1 15 CASSQGAGGNDEQYF TGCGCCAGCAGCCAAGGAGCAGGGGGAAACGACGAGCAGTACTTC
TRBJ2-5 TRBV6-6 - TRBD2 16 CASSSGLAGEQETQYF TGTGCCAGCAGCTCCGGACTAGCGGGAGAGCAAGAGACCCAGTACTTC
TRBJ2-7 TRBV6-5 - - 13 CASSDLGSYEQYF TGTGCCAGCAGTGACCTGGGGTCCTACGAGCAGTACTTC
TRBJ1-2 TRBV6-5 - - 10 CASYDDGYTF TGTGCCAGCTACGACGATGGCTACACCTTC
TRBJ2-3 TRBV28 - TRBD1 13 CASRGQGADTQYF TGTGCCAGCAGGGGACAGGGTGCAGATACGCAGTATTTT